What follows describes a single T cell receptor (beta chain). Its antigen is not known. RNA totalling roughly 0.45 to 1 ug underwent reverse transcription with random hexamers. Coverage of TCR beta CDR3 amplification by immunoSEQ multiplex PCR extended to 54 Vbeta and 13 Jbeta. TCRdb ran MiXCR on the immunoSEQ multiplex PCR reads and lists one entry per CDR3 protein. The data show roughly 180,000 distinct CDR3 sequences, with over 85% seen just once and about 0.1% held by the top ten. In contrast to the negatively isolated CD8+ and CD4+ T cells, TEMRA cells were FACS-enriched. This entry belongs to a study of CD8 T cells in Susac syndrome. Overall study findings and caveats: TCR sequencing and HLA analysis covered a relatively small number of individuals.

V shed 0 bases and J shed 7 bases, with 7 bases lying between them. The CDR3 covers 11 residues. Per the germline V gene, CDR1 is SQVTM and CDR2 is ANQGSEA. This sequence joins TRBV29-1 and TRBJ2-7, with unresolved D. Sequences were obtained from CD4+ T cells from PBMCs. This clonotype was obtained from a human donor in good health. CDR3 loop: CSVEDRWEQYF. DNA of the CDR3: TGCAGCGTTGAAGATCGGTGGGAGCAGTACTTC.